A single sample gave rise to the 27 T cell receptor beta chains below, sequenced in a study of T cell repertoires in cytomegalovirus infection. Each CDR3 protein is one row after TCRdb ran MiXCR on the reads. This sample has a few hundred thousand distinct CDR3 sequences, with approximately 40% found just once. No antigen has been identified for these receptors. The specimen comprised cultured PBMCs, sampled from culture after CMV antigen stimulation. The receptor set was obtained from a human donor in good health (CMV status not recorded). Some clones in this sample may be carry-over from other donors' samples.

This clonotype was recorded many times. The rearrangement joins TRBV7-8 to TRBJ2-5, with TRBD2 identical over 8 bases. Germline V gene sequence: CDR1 SGHVS, CDR2 FQNEAQ. This CDR3 comprises 15 residues. J lost 4 bases, V lost 3 bases, and 7 bases had no gene match. The CDR3 sequence: CASSFGTRSAETQYF. The DNA of the CDR3 is TGTGCCAGCAGCTTCGGGACTAGAAGTGCAGAGACCCAGTACTTC. The complete variable domain, with remaining parts taken from reference TRBV7-8 and TRBJ2-5, reads GAGVSQSPRYKVAKRGQDVALRCDPISGHVSLFWYQQALGQGPEFLTYFQNEAQLDKSGLPSDRFFAERPEGSVSTLKIQRTQQEDSAVYLCASSFGTRSAETQYFGPGTRLLVL.

The V and J genes are TRBV11-3 and TRBJ2-6; D unresolved. CDR1 is SGHNT, CDR2 YENEEA, per germline. CDR3 size: 15 residues. V was pared by 0 bases and J by 1 base, with 4 bases between. The CDR3: CASSLDGSGANVLTF. In nucleotides, the CDR3 is TGTGCCAGCAGCTTAGATGGTTCTGGGGCCAACGTCCTGACTTTC.

This chain joins TRBV5-5 and TRBJ2-6; 10 positions agree with TRBD1. V dropped 5 bases and J dropped 1; count of bases not matched to a gene: 9. CDR1 is SGHKS and CDR2 is YYEKEE in the germline V gene (reference sequence). The CDR3 contains 18 residues. Written as DNA, the CDR3 is TGTGCCAGCAGGCCTATCTGGACAGGGGGATCTGGGGCCAACGTCCTGACTTTC. Its protein product is CASRPIWTGGSGANVLTF. Full variable domain (missing parts from reference TRBV5-5 and TRBJ2-6): DAGVTQSPTHLIKTRGQQVTLRCSPISGHKSVSWYQQVLGQGPQFIFQYYEKEERGRGNFPDRFSARQFPNYSSELNVNALLLGDSALYLCASRPIWTGGSGANVLTFGAGSRLTVL.

This chain links TRBV6-5 with TRBJ1-1, with a weak D call TRBD1 (5 bases). Germline values: CDR1 MNHEY, CDR2 SVGAGI. The V end was cut by 6 bases, the J end by 13 bases, with 21 bases between. CDR3 size: 13 residues. The CDR3: CASSPGADTSGFF. CDR3 DNA: TGTGCCAGCAGCCCCGGGGCGGATACGTCGGGTTTCTTT.

This rearrangement joins TRBV6-1 to TRBJ1-1; 8 bases map to TRBD1. Germline loops: CDR1 MNHNS, CDR2 SASEGT. With V trimmed by 8 bases and J by 0 bases, 11 bases remained unmatched. The CDR3 extends over 16 amino acids. The CDR3, as DNA: TGTGCCAGCCTCCGGGACAGGTTACCAATGAACACTGAAGCTTTCTTT. This gives the protein CASLRDRLPMNTEAFF.

This clonotype occurred a few times. The gene calls are TRBV7-2 and TRBJ2-7; a possible D gene is TRBD2 (7 bases). Trimming left V 5 bases short and J 1 base short, with 15 bases between. Per germline, CDR1 SGHTA and CDR2 FQGNSA. The CDR3 is 15 residues long. The CDR3 DNA reads as TGTGCCAGCAGCCAAAGGGAGGGGGGATCCTACGAGCAGTACTTC. This translates into CASSQREGGSYEQYF.

This chain links TRBV4-3 with TRBJ1-4; D is undetermined. The V and J ends lost 4 bases and 0 bases respectively, with 15 bases between them. This CDR3 is 17 amino acids long. Germline CDR1 LGHNA, CDR2 YSLEER. The DNA of the CDR3 is TGCGCCAGCAGCCCCCAAGTTGGAGCAGCAACTAATGAAAAACTGTTTTTT. This codes for CASSPQVGAATNEKLFF.

V and J are TRBV20-1 and TRBJ2-2, with 9 positions matching TRBD2. CDR1 and CDR2 (germline): DFQATT, SNEGSKA (reference sequence). Trimming removed 5 bases from V and 5 bases from J; junction bases left unmatched: 9. The CDR3 loop spans 15 amino acids. The CDR3 nucleotides are TGCAGTGCTCACAGGGGTAGCGGGAGAACCGGGGAGCTGTTTTTT. Protein: CSAHRGSGRTGELFF.

The chain carries TRBV12-3 or TRBV12-4 and TRBJ2-2; 8 bases agree with TRBD2. The CDR3 contains 15 residues. The junction had 5 bases not matched to a gene; V was cut back by 5 bases and J by 3 bases. The CDR3 coding sequence is TGTGCCAGCAGTCCCCGGGGGGGGTACACCGGGGAGCTGTTTTTT. Amino acids: CASSPRGGYTGELFF.

The genes are TRBV7-9 and TRBJ2-7; weak D call: TRBD1 (6 bases). The CDR3 is made up of 13 amino acids. V gave up 8 bases and J gave up 3 bases, with 14 bases separating them. Germline assignment: CDR1 SEHNR and CDR2 FQNEAQ (reference sequence). CDR3 bases: TGTGCCAGCGGCAAGACAGGTAGCTACGAGCAGTACTTC. Residues: CASGKTGSYEQYF.

This sequence joins TRBV4-2 and TRBJ2-7; weak D call: TRBD1 (6 bases). CDR1 and CDR2 from the germline V gene are LGHNA and YNFKEQ. The V gene lost 1 base and the J gene lost 2 bases, with 15 bases spanning the gap. This CDR3 has 16 residues. The CDR3 sequence: CASSQAGAQGTYEQYF. In DNA form, the CDR3 reads TGTGCCAGCAGCCAAGCAGGGGCGCAGGGAACCTACGAGCAGTACTTC.

The chain combines TRBV7-9 with TRBJ2-1; D may be TRBD2 (6 bases). The germline V gene has CDR1 SEHNR and CDR2 FQNEAQ (reference sequence). The length of the CDR3 is 17 residues. The ends were cut back, 4 bases at V and 6 bases at J, with 22 bases in the middle. CDR3 nucleotides: TGTGCCAGCAGCTACTTCGGGTCGAGTAGCGGAAGCAATGAGCAGTTCTTC. This codes for CASSYFGSSSGSNEQFF.

The gene calls are TRBV19 and TRBJ2-5; weak D call: TRBD1 (6 bases). The CDR3 loop spans 15 amino acids. Germline lookup yields CDR1 LNHDA and CDR2 SQIVND (reference sequence). V was trimmed by 5 bases and J by 1 base, leaving 14 bases between them. The CDR3 sequence: CASSRPGAFQETQYF. CDR3 in DNA: TGTGCCAGTAGTCGCCCAGGGGCGTTCCAAGAGACCCAGTACTTC.

The J gene is TRBJ2-2, the V gene TRBV19; D is perhaps TRBD2 (5 bases). Germline V gene sequence: CDR1 LNHDA, CDR2 SQIVND (reference sequence). This CDR3 is built from 15 residues. Trimming removed 2 bases at V and 0 bases at J, with 7 bases between. The CDR3 reads CASSISGSNTGELFF. For the CDR3, the DNA is TGTGCCAGTAGTATATCGGGGTCGAACACCGGGGAGCTGTTTTTT.

The chain employs TRBV28 and TRBJ2-2, with D perhaps TRBD1 (6 bases). Germline V gene sequence: CDR1 MDHEN, CDR2 SYDVKM. V was pared by 5 bases and J by 6 bases, with 16 bases between. The CDR3 contains 15 residues. This chain's CDR3 is CASSPPGAPAGELFF. The CDR3, as DNA: TGTGCCAGCAGTCCTCCAGGGGCACCCGCCGGGGAGCTGTTTTTT.

The rearrangement links TRBV5-1 to TRBJ2-7, with a weak D call TRBD2 (5 bases). Trimming took off 7 bases at V and 4 bases at J, with 18 bases between the two ends. Per germline, CDR1 SGHRS and CDR2 YFSETQ. CDR3 size: 14 residues. For the CDR3, the DNA is TGCGCCAGCCGAAGGACTGAAGGACCGTACGAGCAGTACTTC. It yields the protein CASRRTEGPYEQYF.

The chain employs TRBV7-6 and TRBJ2-1; 7 bases are a match to TRBD2. The germline gives CDR1 SGHVS, CDR2 FNYEAQ. Trimming took 1 base from V and 12 from J; bases not matched to a gene: 12. The CDR3 covers 15 residues. CDR3 in DNA: TGTGCCAGCAGCTTAGAGAACGGACTAGGGTATGGGCAGTTCTTC. Residues: CASSLENGLGYGQFF.

This clonotype occurred a few times. The chain is built from TRBV7-8 and TRBJ2-1; 8 bases map to TRBD1. The junction had 3 bases not matched to a gene; V was cut back by 1 base and J by 10 bases. The CDR3 runs to 13 residues. The germline V gene has CDR1 SGHVS and CDR2 FQNEAQ. The DNA for the CDR3 is TGTGCCAGCAGCTTAGGGACAGGGATGGAGCAGTTCTTC. The encoded protein is CASSLGTGMEQFF.

The sample holds a few counts of this clonotype. V gene TRBV7-2 combines with J gene TRBJ2-7; 13 bases line up with TRBD2. Unmatched junction bases numbered 10, after V lost 4 bases and J lost 7 bases. CDR3 length: 16 amino acids. Looked up from germline, CDR1 is SGHTA and CDR2 is FQGNSA. Here the CDR3 DNA reads TGTGCCAGCAGCTCCTGGGGACTAGCGGGACCCACGGAGCAGTACTTC. It specifies CASSSWGLAGPTEQYF. The whole variable domain, remainder taken from reference TRBV7-2 and TRBJ2-7, is GAGVSQSPSNKVTEKGKDVELRCDPISGHTALYWYRQSLGQGLEFLIYFQGNSAPDKSGLPSDRFSAERTGGSVSTLTIQRTQQEDSAVYLCASSSWGLAGPTEQYFGPGTRLTVT.

This chain uses TRBV5-4 with TRBJ1-2, with D possibly TRBD1 on 6 matching bases. Trimming shortened V by 4 bases and J by 3 bases, and 16 bases separated the two germline ends. CDR3 length: 15 amino acids. Germline V gene lookup returns CDR1 SGHNT and CDR2 YYREEE (reference sequence). The CDR3 protein is CASSAAPGADYGYTF. The CDR3 DNA sequence: TGTGCCAGCAGCGCCGCCCCAGGGGCGGACTATGGCTACACCTTC.

The rearrangement uses TRBV19 and TRBJ2-5, with D unclear. The germline V and J ends were trimmed by 3 bases and 5 bases, with 16 bases remaining between them. The germline gives CDR1 LNHDA, CDR2 SQIVND (reference sequence). This CDR3 comprises 15 residues. This CDR3 reads CASSMAADSKETQYF. CDR3 in DNA: TGTGCCAGTAGTATGGCGGCAGATTCAAAGGAGACCCAGTACTTC.

This clonotype was observed a single time. This chain joins TRBV18 and TRBJ2-5, with D possibly matching TRBD1 (6 bases). The germline gives CDR1 KGHSH, CDR2 LQKENI. V lost 3 bases and J lost 2, with 16 bases in between. The CDR3 is 16 residues long. The CDR3 coding sequence is TGTGCCAGCTCACCCCCTCTCGGGCAGGGGCAAGAGACCCAGTACTTC. Translation: CASSPPLGQGQETQYF.

This clonotype was found many times. CDR3 sequence reads: CASSLNMWANTEAFF. In DNA, the CDR3 is TGTGCCAGCAGCTTAAACATGTGGGCCAACACTGAAGCTTTCTTT. The rearrangement links TRBV7-6 to TRBJ1-1; D is unresolved. The V end lost 2 bases, the J end lost 2 bases, and 12 bases lay between the germline ends. The V gene's germline CDR1 is SGHVS and CDR2 FNYEAQ. CDR3 length equals 15 residues.

The chain employs TRBV28 and TRBJ2-4; D not certain. Germline loops: CDR1 MDHEN, CDR2 SYDVKM. V was cut by 8 bases and J by 2 bases, with 13 bases left in between. The CDR3 covers 14 residues. The CDR3 region has the DNA TGTGCCAGCCCTTTCCGAGCCCCCAAAAACATTCAGTACTTC. Protein product: CASPFRAPKNIQYF.

This clonotype appeared a few times. V usage is TRBV7-2 and J usage is TRBJ2-1; TRBD2 might be the D (5 bases). This CDR3 region has 14 residues. CDR1 and CDR2 (germline): SGHTA, FQGNSA. V was trimmed by 5 bases and J by 9 bases, leaving 17 bases between them. This CDR3 reads CASSPRSRRGEQFF. In DNA, the CDR3 is TGTGCCAGCAGCCCTCGGAGCCGTCGGGGTGAGCAGTTCTTC.

The chain links TRBV19 to TRBJ2-2, with D possibly matching TRBD1 (6 bases). The V and J ends lost 3 bases and 4 bases respectively, with 9 bases between them. This CDR3 is built from 14 residues. Germline values: CDR1 LNHDA, CDR2 SQIVND (reference sequence). The CDR3 DNA is TGTGCCAGTAGTATTAACAGGGTCACCGGGGAGCTGTTTTTT. Its protein product is CASSINRVTGELFF.

Only a few counts were recorded for this clonotype. The V gene is TRBV18, the J gene TRBJ2-7; 8 bases are a match to TRBD2. Germline CDR1 is KGHSH and CDR2 is LQKENI. Trimming removed 6 bases from V and 4 bases from J; junction bases left unmatched: 8. The CDR3 is 14 amino acids. CDR3 in DNA: TGTGCCAGCTCGACGGGGGGGACCCGTTACGAGCAGTACGTC. Encoded protein: CASSTGGTRYEQYV.